Sequencing of this T cell receptor (beta chain) was carried out in a study of Ad26.COV2.S vaccination and SARS-CoV-2 variants. The treatment is: some 19 received Ad26.COV2.S at low or high dose, single or two shots; five or six received placebo; per-sample allocation not given. Sampling was performed 63 days after the first vaccine or placebo injection. Overall study findings and caveats: Spike-specific CD8+ and CD4+ T cell responses reportedly showed substantial breadth after vaccination. Vaccine and placebo groups showed comparable non-spike TCR breadth.

Remarks on this clone: What it binds is unknown.

This table comes from immunoSEQ multiplex PCR, and its TCRdb copy is limited to in-frame clones, with some not included. The sample lists 200,000 to 300,000 clones; over 75% were seen once. This sample comprised peripheral blood, obtained in a trial of Ad26.COV2.S vaccine versus placebo. This receptor was identified in a person between 18 and 65 years old who received the Ad26.COV2.S COVID-19 vaccine or a placebo.

The CDR3 DNA is TGTGCCAGCAGCGTATTACTAGCGGCCCGGGGGAATGAGCAGTTCTTC. Encoded protein: CASSVLLAARGNEQFF. J is TRBJ2-1 and V is TRBV9; TRBD2 matches 8 bases. J lost 7 bases, V lost 1 base, and 10 bases had no gene match. CDR1 is SGDLS, CDR2 YYNGEE, per germline. The CDR3 length is 16 residues.